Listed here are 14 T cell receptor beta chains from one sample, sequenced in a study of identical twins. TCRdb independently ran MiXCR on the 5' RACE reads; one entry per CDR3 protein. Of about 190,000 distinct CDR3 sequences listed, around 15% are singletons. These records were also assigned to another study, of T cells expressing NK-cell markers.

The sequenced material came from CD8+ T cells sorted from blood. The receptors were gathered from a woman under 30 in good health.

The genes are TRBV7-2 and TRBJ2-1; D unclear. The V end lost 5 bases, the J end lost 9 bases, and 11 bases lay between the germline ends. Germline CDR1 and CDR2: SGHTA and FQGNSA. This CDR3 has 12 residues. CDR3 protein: CASSNSVGEQFF. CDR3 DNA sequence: TGTGCCAGCAGCAATAGTGTCGGTGAGCAGTTCTTC.

This CDR3 is CASSQETGLGETQYF. The CDR3 DNA is TGTGCCAGCAGCCAAGAGACAGGGTTAGGAGAGACCCAGTACTTC. V and J are TRBV9 and TRBJ2-5, with 7 bases identical to TRBD1. The junction had 10 bases not matched to a gene; V was cut back by 4 bases and J by 4 bases. Germline CDR1 SGDLS, CDR2 YYNGEE. This CDR3 region has 15 residues.

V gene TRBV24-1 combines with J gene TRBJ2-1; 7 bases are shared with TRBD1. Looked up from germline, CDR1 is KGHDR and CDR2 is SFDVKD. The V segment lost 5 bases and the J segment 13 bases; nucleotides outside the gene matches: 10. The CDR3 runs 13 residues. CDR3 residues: CATSGPQGTEQFF. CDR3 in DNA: TGTGCCACCAGTGGACCTCAGGGGACAGAACAGTTCTTC.

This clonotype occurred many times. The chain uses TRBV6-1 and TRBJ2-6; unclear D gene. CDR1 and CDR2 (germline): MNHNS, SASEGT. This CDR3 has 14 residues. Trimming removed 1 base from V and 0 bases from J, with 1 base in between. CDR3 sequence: CASSEVSGANVLTF. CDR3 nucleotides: TGTGCCAGCAGTGAAGTCTCTGGGGCCAACGTCCTGACTTTC.

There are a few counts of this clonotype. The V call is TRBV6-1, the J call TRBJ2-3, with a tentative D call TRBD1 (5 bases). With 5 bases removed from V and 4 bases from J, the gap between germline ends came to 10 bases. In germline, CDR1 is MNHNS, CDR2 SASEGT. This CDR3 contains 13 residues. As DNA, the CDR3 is TGTGCCAGCAGTCCCCTGGGGCCAGATACGCAGTATTTT. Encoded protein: CASSPLGPDTQYF.

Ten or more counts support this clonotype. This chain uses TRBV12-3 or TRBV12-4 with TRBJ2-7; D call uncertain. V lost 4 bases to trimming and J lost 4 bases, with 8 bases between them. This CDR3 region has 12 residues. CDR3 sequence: CASSSQRYEQYF. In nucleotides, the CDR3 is TGTGCCAGCAGTTCTCAGAGGTACGAGCAGTACTTC.

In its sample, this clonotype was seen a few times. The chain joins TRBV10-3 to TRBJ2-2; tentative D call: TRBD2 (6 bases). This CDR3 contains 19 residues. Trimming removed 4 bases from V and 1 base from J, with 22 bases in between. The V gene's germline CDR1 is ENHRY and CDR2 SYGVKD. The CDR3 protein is CAISGTGTSDTQNTGELFF. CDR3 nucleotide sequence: TGTGCCATCAGTGGTACCGGGACTTCAGACACACAGAACACCGGGGAGCTGTTTTTT.

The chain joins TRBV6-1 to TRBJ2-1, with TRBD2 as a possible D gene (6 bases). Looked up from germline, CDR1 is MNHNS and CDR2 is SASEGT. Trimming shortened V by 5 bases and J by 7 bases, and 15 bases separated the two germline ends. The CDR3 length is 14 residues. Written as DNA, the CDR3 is TGTGCCAGCAGTCCAGGGATAGCGGCTAATGAGCAGTTCTTC. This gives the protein CASSPGIAANEQFF.

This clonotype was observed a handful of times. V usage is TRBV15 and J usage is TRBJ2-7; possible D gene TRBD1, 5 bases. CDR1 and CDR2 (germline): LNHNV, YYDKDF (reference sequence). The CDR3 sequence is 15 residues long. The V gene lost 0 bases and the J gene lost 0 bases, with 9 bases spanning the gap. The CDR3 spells CATSRERTISYEQYF. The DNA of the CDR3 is TGTGCCACCAGCAGAGAACGGACAATCTCCTACGAGCAGTACTTC.

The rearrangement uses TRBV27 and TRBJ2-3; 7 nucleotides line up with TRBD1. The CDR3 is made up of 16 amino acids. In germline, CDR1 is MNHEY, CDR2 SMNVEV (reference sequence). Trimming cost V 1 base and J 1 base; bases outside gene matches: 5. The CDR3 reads CASSLFRDRGTDTQYF. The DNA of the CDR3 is TGTGCCAGCAGTTTATTCCGGGACAGAGGCACAGATACGCAGTATTTT.

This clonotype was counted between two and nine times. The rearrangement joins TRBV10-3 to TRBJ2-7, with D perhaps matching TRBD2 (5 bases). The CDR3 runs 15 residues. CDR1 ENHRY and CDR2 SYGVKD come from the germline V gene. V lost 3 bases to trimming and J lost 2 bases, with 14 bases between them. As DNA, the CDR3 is TGTGCCATCAGTGACGGAGGAATCTTAACCTACGAGCAGTACTTC. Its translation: CAISDGGILTYEQYF.

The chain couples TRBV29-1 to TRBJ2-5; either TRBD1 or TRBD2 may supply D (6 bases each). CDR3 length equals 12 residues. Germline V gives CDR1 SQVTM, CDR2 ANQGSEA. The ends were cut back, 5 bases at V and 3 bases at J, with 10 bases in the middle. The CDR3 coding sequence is TGCAGCGTTCCGGAGGGGGAAGAGACCCAGTACTTC. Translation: CSVPEGEETQYF.

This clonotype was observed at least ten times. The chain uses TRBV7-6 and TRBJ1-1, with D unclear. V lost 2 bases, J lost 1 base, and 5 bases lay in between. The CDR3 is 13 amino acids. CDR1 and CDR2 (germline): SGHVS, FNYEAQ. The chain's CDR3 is CASSLTENTEAFF. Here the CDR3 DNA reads TGTGCCAGCAGCTTAACAGAGAACACTGAAGCTTTCTTT. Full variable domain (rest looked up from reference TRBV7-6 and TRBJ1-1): GAGVSQSPRYKVTKRGQDVALRCDPISGHVSLYWYRQALGQGPEFLTYFNYEAQQDKSGLPNDRFSAERPEGSISTLTIQRTEQRDSAMYRCASSLTENTEAFFGQGTRLTVV.

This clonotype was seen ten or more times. This chain's CDR3 is CASSQDLGTAWYEQYF. Here the CDR3 DNA reads TGTGCCAGCAGCCAAGACCTCGGGACAGCCTGGTACGAGCAGTACTTC. The rearrangement joins TRBV4-2 to TRBJ2-7; 7 nucleotides line up with TRBD1. Germline CDR1 is LGHNA and CDR2 is YNFKEQ. The CDR3 extends over 16 amino acids. V lost 0 bases and J lost 4; bases outside the gene matches: 9.